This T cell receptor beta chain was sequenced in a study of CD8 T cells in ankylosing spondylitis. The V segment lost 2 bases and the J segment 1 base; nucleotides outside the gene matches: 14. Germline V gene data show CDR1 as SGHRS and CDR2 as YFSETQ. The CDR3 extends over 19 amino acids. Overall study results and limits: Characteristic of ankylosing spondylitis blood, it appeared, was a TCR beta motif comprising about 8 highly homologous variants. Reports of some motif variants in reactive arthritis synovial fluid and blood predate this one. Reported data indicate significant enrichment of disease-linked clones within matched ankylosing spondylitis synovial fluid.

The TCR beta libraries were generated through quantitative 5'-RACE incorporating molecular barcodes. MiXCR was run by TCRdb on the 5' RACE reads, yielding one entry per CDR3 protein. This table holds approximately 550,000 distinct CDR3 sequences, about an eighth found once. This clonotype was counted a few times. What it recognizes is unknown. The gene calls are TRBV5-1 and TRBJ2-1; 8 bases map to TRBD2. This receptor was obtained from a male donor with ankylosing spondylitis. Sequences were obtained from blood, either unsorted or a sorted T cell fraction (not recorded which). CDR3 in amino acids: CASSFPLTTSGQSYNEQFF. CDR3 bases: TGCGCCAGCAGCTTCCCTCTTACCACTAGCGGCCAATCCTACAATGAGCAGTTCTTC. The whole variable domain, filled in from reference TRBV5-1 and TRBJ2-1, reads KAGVTQTPRYLIKTRGQQVTLSCSPISGHRSVSWYQQTPGQGLQFLFEYFSETQRNKGNFPGRFSGRQFSNSRSEMNVSTLELGDSALYLCASSFPLTTSGQSYNEQFFGPGTRLTVL.